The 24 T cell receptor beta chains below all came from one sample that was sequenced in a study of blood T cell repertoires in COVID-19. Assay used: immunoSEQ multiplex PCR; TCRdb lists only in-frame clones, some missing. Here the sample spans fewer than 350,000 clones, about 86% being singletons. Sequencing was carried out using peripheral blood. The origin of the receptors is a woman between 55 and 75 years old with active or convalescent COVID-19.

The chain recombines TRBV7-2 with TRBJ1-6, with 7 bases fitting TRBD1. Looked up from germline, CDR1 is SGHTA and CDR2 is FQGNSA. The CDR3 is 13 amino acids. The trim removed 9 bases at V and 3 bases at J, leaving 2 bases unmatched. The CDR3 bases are TGTGCCAGAAGACAGGGCTATAATTCACCCCTCCACTTT. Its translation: CARRQGYNSPLHF.

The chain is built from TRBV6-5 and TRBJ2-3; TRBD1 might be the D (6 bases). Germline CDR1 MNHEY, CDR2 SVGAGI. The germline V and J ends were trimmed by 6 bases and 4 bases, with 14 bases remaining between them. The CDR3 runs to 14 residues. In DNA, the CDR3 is TGTGCCAGCAGGGCACAGGGTCTTTCAGATACGCAGTATTTT. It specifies CASRAQGLSDTQYF.

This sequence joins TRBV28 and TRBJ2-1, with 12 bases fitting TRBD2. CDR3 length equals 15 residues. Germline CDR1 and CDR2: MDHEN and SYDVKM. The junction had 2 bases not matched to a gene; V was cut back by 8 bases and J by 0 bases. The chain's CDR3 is CASQTSGGSYNEQFF. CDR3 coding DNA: TGTGCCAGCCAGACTAGCGGGGGCTCCTACAATGAGCAGTTCTTC.

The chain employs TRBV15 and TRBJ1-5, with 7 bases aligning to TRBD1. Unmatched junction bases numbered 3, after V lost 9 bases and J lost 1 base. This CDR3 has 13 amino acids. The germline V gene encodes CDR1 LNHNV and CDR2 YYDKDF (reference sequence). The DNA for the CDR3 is TGTGCCACAAAACAGGGGAGCAATCAGCCCCAGCATTTT. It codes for CATKQGSNQPQHF.

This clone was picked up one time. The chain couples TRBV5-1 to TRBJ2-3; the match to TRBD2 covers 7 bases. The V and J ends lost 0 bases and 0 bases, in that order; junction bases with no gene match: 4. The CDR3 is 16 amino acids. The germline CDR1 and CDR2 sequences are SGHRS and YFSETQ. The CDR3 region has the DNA TGCGCCAGCAGCTTGGATAGCGGGCCAAGCACAGATACGCAGTATTTT. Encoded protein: CASSLDSGPSTDTQYF.

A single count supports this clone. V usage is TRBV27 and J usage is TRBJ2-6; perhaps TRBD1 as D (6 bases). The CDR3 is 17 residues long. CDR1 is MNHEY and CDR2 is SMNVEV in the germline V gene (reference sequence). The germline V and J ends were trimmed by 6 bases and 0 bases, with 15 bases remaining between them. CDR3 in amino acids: CASRPRDKNSGANVLTF. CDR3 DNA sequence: TGTGCCAGCAGGCCCCGGGACAAAAACTCTGGGGCCAACGTCCTGACTTTC.

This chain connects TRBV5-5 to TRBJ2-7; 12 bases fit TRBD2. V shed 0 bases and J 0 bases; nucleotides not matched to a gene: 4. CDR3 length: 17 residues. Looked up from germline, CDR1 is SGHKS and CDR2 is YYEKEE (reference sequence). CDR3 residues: CASSLGTSGASSYEQYF. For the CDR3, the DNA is TGTGCCAGCAGCTTGGGGACTAGCGGGGCCTCCTCCTACGAGCAGTACTTC.

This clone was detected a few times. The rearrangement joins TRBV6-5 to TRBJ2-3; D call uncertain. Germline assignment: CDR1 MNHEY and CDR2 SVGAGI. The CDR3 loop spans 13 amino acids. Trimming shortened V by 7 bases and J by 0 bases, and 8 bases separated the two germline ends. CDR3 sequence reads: CASKHPSTDTQYF. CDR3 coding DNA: TGTGCCAGCAAACACCCTAGCACAGATACGCAGTATTTT.

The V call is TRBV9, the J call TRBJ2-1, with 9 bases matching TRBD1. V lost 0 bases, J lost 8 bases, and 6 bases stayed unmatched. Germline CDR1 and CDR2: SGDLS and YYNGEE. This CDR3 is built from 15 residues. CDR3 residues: CASSVGGTGRYEQFF. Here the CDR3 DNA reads TGTGCCAGCAGCGTAGGTGGGACAGGGAGGTATGAGCAGTTCTTC. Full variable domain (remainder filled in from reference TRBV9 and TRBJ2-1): DSGVTQTPKHLITATGQRVTLRCSPRSGDLSVYWYQQSLDQGLQFLIQYYNGEERAKGNILERFSAQQFPDLHSELNLSSLELGDSALYFCASSVGGTGRYEQFFGPGTRLTVL.

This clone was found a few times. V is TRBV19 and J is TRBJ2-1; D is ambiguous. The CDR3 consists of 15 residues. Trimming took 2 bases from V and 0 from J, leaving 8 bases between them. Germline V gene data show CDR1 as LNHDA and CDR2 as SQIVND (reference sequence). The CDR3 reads CASSIRLSSYNEQFF. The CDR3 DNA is TGTGCCAGTAGTATACGGTTGAGCTCCTACAATGAGCAGTTCTTC.

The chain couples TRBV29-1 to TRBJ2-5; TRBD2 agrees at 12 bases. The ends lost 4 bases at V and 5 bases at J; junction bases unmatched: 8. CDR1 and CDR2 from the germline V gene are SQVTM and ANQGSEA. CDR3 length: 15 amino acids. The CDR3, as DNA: TGCAGCGTTGGGTTGACTAGCGGGGGATCGGAGACCCAGTACTTC. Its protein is CSVGLTSGGSETQYF.

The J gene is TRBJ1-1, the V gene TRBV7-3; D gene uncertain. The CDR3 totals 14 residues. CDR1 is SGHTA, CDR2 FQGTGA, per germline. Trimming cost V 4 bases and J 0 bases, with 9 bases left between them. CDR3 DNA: TGTGCCAGCAGCTCCCAGGCCATGAACACTGAAGCTTTCTTT. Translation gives CASSSQAMNTEAFF. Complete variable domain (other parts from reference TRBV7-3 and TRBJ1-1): GAGVSQTPSNKVTEKGKYVELRCDPISGHTALYWYRQSLGQGPEFLIYFQGTGAADDSGLPNDRFFAVRPEGSVSTLKIQRTERGDSAVYLCASSSQAMNTEAFFGQGTRLTVV.

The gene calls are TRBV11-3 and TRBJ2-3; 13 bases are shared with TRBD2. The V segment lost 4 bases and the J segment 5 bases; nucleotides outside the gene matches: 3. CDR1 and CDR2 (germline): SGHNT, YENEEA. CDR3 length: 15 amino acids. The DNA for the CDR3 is TGTGCCAGCAGCTGGACTAGCGGGGGACAAGATACGCAGTATTTT. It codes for CASSWTSGGQDTQYF.

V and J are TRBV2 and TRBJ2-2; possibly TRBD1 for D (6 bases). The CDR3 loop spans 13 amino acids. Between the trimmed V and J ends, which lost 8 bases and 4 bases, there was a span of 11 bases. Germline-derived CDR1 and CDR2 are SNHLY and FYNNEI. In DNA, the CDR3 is TGTGCCAGCGGGACACCGGGCACCGGGGAGCTGTTTTTT. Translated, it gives CASGTPGTGELFF. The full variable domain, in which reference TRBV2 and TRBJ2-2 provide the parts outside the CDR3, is EPEVTQTPSHQVTQMGQEVILRCVPISNHLYFYWYRQILGQKVEFLVSFYNNEISEKSEIFDDQFSVERPDGSNFTLKIRSTKLEDSAMYFCASGTPGTGELFFGEGSRLTVL.

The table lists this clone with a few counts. CDR3 nucleotides: TGTGCCAGCAGCCGGGGGCCCAATCAGCCCCAGCATTTT. Translated: CASSRGPNQPQHF. This chain uses TRBV7-8 with TRBJ1-5, with D perhaps TRBD1 (6 bases). The CDR3 consists of 13 residues. Germline assignment: CDR1 SGHVS and CDR2 FQNEAQ. Trimming pared 5 bases from V and 3 bases from J, leaving 8 bases between.

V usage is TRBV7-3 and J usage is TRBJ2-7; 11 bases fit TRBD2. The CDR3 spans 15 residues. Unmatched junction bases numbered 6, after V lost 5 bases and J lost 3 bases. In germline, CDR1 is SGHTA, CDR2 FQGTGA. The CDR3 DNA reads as TGTGCCAGCAGCCTCACTAGCGGGGGTAGCTACGAGCAGTACTTC. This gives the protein CASSLTSGGSYEQYF.

As DNA, the CDR3 is TGTGCCAGTAGTATAGGACAGAGAGAAACTGAAGCTTTCTTT. Residues: CASSIGQRETEAFF. The chain combines TRBV19 with TRBJ1-1, with a possible D match to TRBD1 (5 bases). Germline values: CDR1 LNHDA, CDR2 SQIVND (reference sequence). The CDR3 spans 14 residues. Trimming took 1 base from V and 5 from J, leaving 11 bases between them.

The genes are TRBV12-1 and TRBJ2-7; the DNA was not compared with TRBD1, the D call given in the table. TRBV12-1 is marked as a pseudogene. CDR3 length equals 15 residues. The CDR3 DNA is TGTGCCAGCAGCGTACCCGGGACAGTTCAGCACGAGCAGTACTTC. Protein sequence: CASSVPGTVQHEQYF.

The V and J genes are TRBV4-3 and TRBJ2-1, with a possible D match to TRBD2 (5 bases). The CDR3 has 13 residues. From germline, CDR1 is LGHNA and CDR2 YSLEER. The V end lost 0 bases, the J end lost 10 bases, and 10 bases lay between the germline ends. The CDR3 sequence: CASSQDWGAEQFF. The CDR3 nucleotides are TGCGCCAGCAGCCAAGATTGGGGAGCGGAGCAGTTCTTC.

The CDR3 spells CASSLARVTYNEQFF. In nucleotides, the CDR3 is TGTGCCAGCAGCTTAGCCAGGGTCACCTACAATGAGCAGTTCTTC. This chain connects TRBV11-2 to TRBJ2-1, with a tentative D call TRBD1 (5 bases). Germline CDR1 reads SGHAT; CDR2 reads FQNNGV. V lost 1 base to trimming and J lost 2 bases, with 9 bases between them. The CDR3 runs to 15 residues.

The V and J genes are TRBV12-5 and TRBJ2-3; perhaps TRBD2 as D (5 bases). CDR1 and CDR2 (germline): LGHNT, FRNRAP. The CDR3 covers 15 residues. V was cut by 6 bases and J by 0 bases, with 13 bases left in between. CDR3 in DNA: TGTGCTAGTGGCTTCAGAGGGTCTAGCACAGATACGCAGTATTTT. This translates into CASGFRGSSTDTQYF.

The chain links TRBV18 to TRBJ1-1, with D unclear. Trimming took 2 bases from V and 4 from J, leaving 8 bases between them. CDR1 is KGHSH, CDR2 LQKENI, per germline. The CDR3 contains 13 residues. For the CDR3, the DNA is TGTGCCAGCTCACCAGAGGGCAGCACTGAAGCTTTCTTT. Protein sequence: CASSPEGSTEAFF.

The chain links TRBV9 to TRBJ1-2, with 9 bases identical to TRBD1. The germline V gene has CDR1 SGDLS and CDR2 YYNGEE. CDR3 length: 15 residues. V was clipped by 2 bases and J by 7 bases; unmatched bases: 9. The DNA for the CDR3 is TGTGCCAGCAGCGTTGCGGACAGGGGACCGGGTGGCTACACCTTC. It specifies CASSVADRGPGGYTF.

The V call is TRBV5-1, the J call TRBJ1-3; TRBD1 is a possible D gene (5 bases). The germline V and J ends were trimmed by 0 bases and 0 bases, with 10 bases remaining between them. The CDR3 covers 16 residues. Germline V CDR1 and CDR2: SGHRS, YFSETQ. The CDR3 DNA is TGCGCCAGCAGCTTGGGGGGCGCGAGCTCTGGAAACACCATATATTTT. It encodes CASSLGGASSGNTIYF.